The 25 T cell receptor beta chains presented below share a single source sample, sequenced in a study of beta chain features in type 1 diabetes. The sequenced template was cDNA made from the entire isolated RNA. Libraries were prepared by immunoSEQ multiplex PCR; TCRdb keeps only in-frame clonotypes and omits some of them. The sample consists of 300,000 to 450,000 clones, around 12% of them appearing once. The sequenced material came from naive CD4+ T cells from blood. These receptors came from a man aged 18-30 years in good health.

A few counts support this clone. This rearrangement joins TRBV5-1 to TRBJ2-5, with TRBD2 identical over 9 bases. Trimming removed 1 base from V and 4 bases from J; junction bases left unmatched: 5. Germline-derived CDR1 and CDR2 are SGHRS and YFSETQ. This CDR3 is built from 15 residues. The CDR3, as DNA: TGCGCCAGCAGCTTGATAGCGGGAGCAGGAGAGACCCAGTACTTC. Encoded protein: CASSLIAGAGETQYF.

The chain couples TRBV18 to TRBJ1-1; 7 nucleotides line up with TRBD1. V was pared by 3 bases and J by 1 base, with 8 bases of the junction left unmatched. This CDR3 comprises 16 residues. The germline V gene encodes CDR1 KGHSH and CDR2 LQKENI. DNA of the CDR3: TGTGCCAGCTCACCGAATACAGGGGCGGGGAACACTGAAGCTTTCTTT. Encoded protein: CASSPNTGAGNTEAFF.

This clone came up a few times. The rearrangement joins TRBV7-2 to TRBJ1-2; D is possibly TRBD1 (6 bases). CDR3 length: 16 residues. V dropped 4 bases and J dropped 4 bases, with 19 bases sitting between them. CDR1 and CDR2 (germline): SGHTA, FQGNSA. This chain's CDR3 is CASSSGHSQGVYGYTF. In nucleotides, the CDR3 is TGTGCCAGCAGCTCAGGCCATTCACAGGGCGTCTATGGCTACACCTTC.

This clone was found a few times. V is TRBV11-2 and J is TRBJ2-4, with 8 bases matching TRBD1. Trimming removed 5 bases from V and 11 bases from J; junction bases left unmatched: 2. Germline V gene lookup returns CDR1 SGHAT and CDR2 FQNNGV. The CDR3 length is 11 residues. The CDR3, as DNA: TGTGCCAGCAGCACAGGGGGTTTTCAGTACTTC. Translated, it gives CASSTGGFQYF.

The J gene is TRBJ2-7, the V gene TRBV15; weak D call: TRBD2 (5 bases). The V gene lost 1 base and the J gene lost 0 bases, with 7 bases spanning the gap. This CDR3 comprises 14 residues. Germline-derived CDR1 and CDR2 are LNHNV and YYDKDF (reference sequence). The CDR3 protein is CATSRATISYEQYF. As DNA, the CDR3 is TGTGCCACCAGCAGAGCGACTATCTCCTACGAGCAGTACTTC.

V gene TRBV30 combines with J gene TRBJ2-7; 7 nucleotides agree with TRBD1. The CDR3 has 13 amino acids. CDR1 and CDR2 (germline): GTSNPN, SVGIG (reference sequence). Unmatched junction bases numbered 6, after V lost 4 bases and J lost 3 bases. The CDR3 is CAWNLGQDYEQYF. The CDR3 DNA reads as TGTGCCTGGAACCTAGGACAGGACTACGAGCAGTACTTC.

This clone came up a few times. The CDR3 loop is CAAGIAKNIQYF. CDR3 in DNA: TGTGCCGCGGGGATAGCCAAAAACATTCAGTACTTC. The chain combines TRBV28 with TRBJ2-4; maybe TRBD2 (6 bases). The germline V gene has CDR1 MDHEN and CDR2 SYDVKM. The CDR3 runs to 12 residues. V dropped 11 bases and J dropped 0 bases, with 8 bases sitting between them.

The table lists this clone with a few counts. The chain carries TRBV7-9 and TRBJ1-1, with 7 positions matching TRBD1. The germline V gene encodes CDR1 SEHNR and CDR2 FQNEAQ (reference sequence). This CDR3 is 15 amino acids long. The junction had 10 bases not matched to a gene; V was cut back by 4 bases and J by 5 bases. CDR3 sequence: CASSSFGQAGTEAFF. In DNA form, the CDR3 reads TGTGCCAGCAGCTCCTTCGGACAGGCGGGGACTGAAGCTTTCTTT.

This clone was observed a handful of times. This sequence joins TRBV7-3 and TRBJ2-6; TRBD1 is a possible D gene (5 bases). Germline values: CDR1 SGHTA, CDR2 FQGTGA. Trimming took 2 bases from V and 3 from J, leaving 11 bases between them. The CDR3 is 16 residues long. CDR3 sequence reads: CASSLSGQSGANVLTF. CDR3 nucleotides: TGTGCCAGCAGCTTATCAGGGCAAAGTGGGGCCAACGTCCTGACTTTC.

V usage is TRBV6-1 and J usage is TRBJ2-2, with D hard to call. Germline loops: CDR1 MNHNS, CDR2 SASEGT. There are 14 residues in the CDR3. The V gene lost 4 bases and the J gene lost 0 bases, with 6 bases spanning the gap. CDR3 sequence: CASSAQANTGELFF. In DNA form, the CDR3 reads TGTGCCAGCAGTGCCCAGGCGAACACCGGGGAGCTGTTTTTT.

The V and J genes are TRBV2 and TRBJ1-4; D is unclear. V dropped 2 bases and J dropped 0 bases, with 7 bases sitting between them. This CDR3 region has 15 residues. Germline V gene data show CDR1 as SNHLY and CDR2 as FYNNEI. DNA of the CDR3: TGTGCCAGCAGTGAAACCACAGCAACTAATGAAAAACTGTTTTTT. It codes for CASSETTATNEKLFF.

This clone was found a few times. The chain joins TRBV5-1 to TRBJ2-3, with 8 bases lining up with TRBD2. Germline V gene data show CDR1 as SGHRS and CDR2 as YFSETQ. After removal of 4 bases from V and 2 bases from J, the junction contained 6 bases not matched to a gene. CDR3 size: 15 residues. The chain's CDR3 is CASSPGLGNTDTQYF. CDR3 nucleotides: TGCGCCAGCAGCCCGGGACTAGGGAACACAGATACGCAGTATTTT.

In this sample, this clone turned up a few times. This rearrangement joins TRBV16 to TRBJ1-2; 8 positions agree with TRBD1. Germline trimming cut 0 bases from V and 8 bases from J; bases unmatched to any gene: 8. In germline, CDR1 is KGHSY, CDR2 FQNENV. This CDR3 is built from 15 residues. The DNA of the CDR3 is TGTGCCAGCAGCCAATCGGGCCAGGGGGCGAGGGGCTACACCTTC. It is translated as CASSQSGQGARGYTF. The variable domain in full, completed from reference TRBV16 and TRBJ1-2, reads GEEVAQTPKHLVRGEGQKAKLYCAPIKGHSYVFWYQQVLKNEFKFLISFQNENVFDETGMPKERFSAKCLPNSPCSLEIQATKLEDSAVYFCASSQSGQGARGYTFGSGTRLTVV.

This clone was counted a few times. Additional DNA sequences in this sample encode the identical CDR3. The chain uses TRBV7-3 and TRBJ2-5; possibly TRBD2 for D (5 bases). Germline V CDR1 and CDR2: SGHTA, FQGTGA. This CDR3 is 13 amino acids long. Trimming stripped 3 bases from V and 5 bases from J, with 10 bases between. CDR3: CASSLAGGETQYF. Written as DNA, the CDR3 is TGTGCCAGCAGCTTGGCTGGAGGCGAGACCCAGTACTTC.

This chain connects TRBV7-8 to TRBJ2-3, with TRBD2 matching 13 bases. V was pared by 2 bases and J by 8 bases, with 10 bases of the junction left unmatched. CDR1 and CDR2 (germline): SGHVS, FQNEAQ. This CDR3 spans 17 amino acids. In DNA form, the CDR3 reads TGTGCCAGCAGCTTAACCAGGACTAGCGGGGGAGGCCGTACGCAGTATTTT. This translates into CASSLTRTSGGGRTQYF.

The chain employs TRBV2 and TRBJ1-2; D is unclear. Germline lookup yields CDR1 SNHLY and CDR2 FYNNEI. The CDR3 is 13 residues long. The ends were cut back, 3 bases at V and 6 bases at J, with 11 bases in the middle. The CDR3: CASSERRANGYTF. The DNA of the CDR3 is TGTGCCAGCAGTGAGAGGAGGGCTAATGGCTACACCTTC.

This clone was counted a few times. This chain links TRBV7-9 with TRBJ2-4, with 9 bases matching TRBD1. CDR1 and CDR2 (germline): SEHNR, FQNEAQ (reference sequence). The ends lost 4 bases at V and 6 bases at J; junction bases unmatched: 16. CDR3 size: 18 residues. The CDR3 DNA reads as TGTGCCAGCAGCTCCCCCCGAGAGGACAGGGGCAGGGGAAACATTCAGTACTTC. This translates into CASSSPREDRGRGNIQYF.

V gene TRBV4-1 combines with J gene TRBJ2-5, with 11 bases lining up with TRBD1. Germline V lookup: CDR1 MGHRA, CDR2 YSYEKL. CDR3 length: 17 amino acids. The V segment lost 6 bases and the J segment 4 bases; nucleotides outside the gene matches: 13. The CDR3, as DNA: TGCGCCAGCAGTCAATCACGGAGGACAGGGGGCCGAGAGACCCAGTACTTC. Its translation is CASSQSRRTGGRETQYF.

This clone was detected only a few times. The chain has TRBV5-6 and TRBJ2-7; 7 bases match TRBD1. CDR1 and CDR2 (germline): SGHDT, YYEEEE. Trimming took 2 bases from V and 2 from J; bases not matched to a gene: 4. The CDR3 length is 14 residues. As DNA, the CDR3 is TGTGCCAGCAGCTTAATGACAGGGACCTACGAGCAGTACTTC. It translates to CASSLMTGTYEQYF.

This clone has a handful of counts. The rearrangement uses TRBV30 and TRBJ1-2; 8 bases are shared with TRBD1. The germline CDR1 and CDR2 sequences are GTSNPN and SVGIG (reference sequence). The CDR3 has 14 residues. The V segment lost 5 bases and the J segment 3 bases; nucleotides outside the gene matches: 8. The CDR3, as DNA: TGTGCCTGGTCGGTTGGGACAGGACACTATGGCTACACCTTC. Its translation is CAWSVGTGHYGYTF.

This rearrangement joins TRBV6-5 to TRBJ2-1; D unresolved. This CDR3 has 12 residues. Germline assignment: CDR1 MNHEY and CDR2 SVGAGI. V shed 10 bases and J shed 8 bases, with 15 bases lying between them. CDR3 sequence reads: CATSRIGDEQFF. The CDR3 DNA is TGTGCCACTTCGAGGATCGGCGATGAGCAGTTCTTC.

The CDR3, as DNA: TGTGCCAGCAGCTTAGGCGGGAGTCTCTACGAGCAGTACTTC. This codes for CASSLGGSLYEQYF. V usage is TRBV7-2 and J usage is TRBJ2-7; TRBD2 matches 7 bases. CDR1 is SGHTA and CDR2 is FQGNSA in the germline V gene. This CDR3 is built from 14 residues. The ends lost 1 base at V and 3 bases at J; junction bases unmatched: 3.

The chain uses TRBV29-1 and TRBJ1-2, with 11 positions matching TRBD1. The V gene's germline CDR1 is SQVTM and CDR2 ANQGSEA. This CDR3 is 14 amino acids long. V trimming: 6 bases; J trimming: 7 bases; junction bases outside the gene matches: 10. CDR3 sequence reads: CSVGVSGTGGGYTF. The CDR3 nucleotides read TGCAGCGTCGGGGTATCCGGGACAGGGGGTGGCTACACCTTC.

Concerning this clone itself: Other DNA sequences within the sample encode an identical CDR3. The chain uses TRBV5-4 and TRBJ1-2; D perhaps matches TRBD1 (6 bases). The CDR3 covers 13 residues. V lost 2 bases, J lost 2 bases, and 7 bases lay in between. Germline lookup yields CDR1 SGHNT and CDR2 YYREEE (reference sequence). The DNA of the CDR3 is TGTGCCAGCAGCTTAGGACAGAACTATGGCTACACCTTC. This sequence encodes CASSLGQNYGYTF.

This chain connects TRBV7-9 to TRBJ1-2; D remains ambiguous. The germline CDR1 and CDR2 sequences are SEHNR and FQNEAQ (reference sequence). The CDR3 extends over 13 amino acids. With 3 bases removed from V and 4 bases from J, the gap between germline ends came to 9 bases. CDR3 sequence: CASSFLEGYGYTF. In nucleotides, the CDR3 is TGTGCCAGCAGCTTCCTGGAGGGCTATGGCTACACCTTC.